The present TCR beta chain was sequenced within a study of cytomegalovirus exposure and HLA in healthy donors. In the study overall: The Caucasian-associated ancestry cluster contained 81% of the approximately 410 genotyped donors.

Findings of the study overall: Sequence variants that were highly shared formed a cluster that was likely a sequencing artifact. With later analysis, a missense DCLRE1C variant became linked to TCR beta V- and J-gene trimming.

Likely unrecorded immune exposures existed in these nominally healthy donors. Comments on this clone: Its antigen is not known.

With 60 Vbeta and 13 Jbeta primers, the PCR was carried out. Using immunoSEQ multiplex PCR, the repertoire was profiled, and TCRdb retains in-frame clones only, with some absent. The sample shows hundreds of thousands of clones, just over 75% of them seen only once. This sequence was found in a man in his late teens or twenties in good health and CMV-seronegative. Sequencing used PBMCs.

Here the CDR3 reads CASRAGQGSTGELFF. CDR3 sequence (DNA): TGTGCCAGCAGGGCGGGACAGGGGTCTACCGGGGAGCTGTTTTTT. The chain uses TRBV27 and TRBJ2-2; 10 bases agree with TRBD1. The V segment lost 6 bases and the J segment 5 bases; nucleotides outside the gene matches: 6. The CDR3 has 15 residues. The V gene's germline CDR1 is MNHEY and CDR2 SMNVEV (reference sequence).